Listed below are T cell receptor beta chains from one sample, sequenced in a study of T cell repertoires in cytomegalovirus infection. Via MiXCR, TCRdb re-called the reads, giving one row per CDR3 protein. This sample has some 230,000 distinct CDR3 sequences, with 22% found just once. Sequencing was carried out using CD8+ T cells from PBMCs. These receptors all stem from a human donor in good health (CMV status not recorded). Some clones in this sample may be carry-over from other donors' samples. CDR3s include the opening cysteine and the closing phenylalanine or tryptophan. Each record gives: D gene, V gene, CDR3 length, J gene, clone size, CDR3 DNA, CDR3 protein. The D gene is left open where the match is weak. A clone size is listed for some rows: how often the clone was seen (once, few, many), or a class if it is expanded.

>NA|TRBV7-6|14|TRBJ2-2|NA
TGTGCCAGCAGCTTAGACAGCGTTTCCGGGGAGCTGTTTTTT
CASSLDSVSGELFF
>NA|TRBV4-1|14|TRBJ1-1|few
TGCGCCAGCAGCCAAGCTTCAGGGAACACTGAAGCTTTCTTT
CASSQASGNTEAFF
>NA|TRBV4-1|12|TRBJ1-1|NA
TGCGCCAGCAGCCAAGATCTAGTGAGTGCTTTCTTT
CASSQDLVSAFF
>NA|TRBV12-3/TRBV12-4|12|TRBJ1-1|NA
TGTGCCAGCAGAGCCCCAGGCACTGAAGCTTTCTTT
CASRAPGTEAFF
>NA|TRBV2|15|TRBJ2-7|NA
TGTGCCAGCAACCCAGGGCTAGCGCTACCCTACGAGCAGTACTTC
CASNPGLALPYEQYF
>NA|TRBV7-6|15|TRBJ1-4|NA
TGTGCCAGCAGTTCCCAGGACTCGGTGAAAGAAAAACTGTTTTTT
CASSSQDSVKEKLFF
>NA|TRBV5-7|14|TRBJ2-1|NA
TGTGCCAGCAGCTTGGTATATCGTTACAATGAGCAGTTCTTC
CASSLVYRYNEQFF
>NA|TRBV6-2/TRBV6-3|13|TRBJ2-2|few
TGTGCCAGCACCTCAACGAACACCGGGGAGCTGTTTTTT
CASTSTNTGELFF
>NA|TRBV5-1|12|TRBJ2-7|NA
TGCGCCAGCAGCACCGACGGTTACGAGCAGTACTTC
CASSTDGYEQYF
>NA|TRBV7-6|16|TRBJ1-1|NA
TGTGCCAGCAGCCCCCCTGGGGCTGGAATTGGCACTGAAGCTTTCTTT
CASSPPGAGIGTEAFF
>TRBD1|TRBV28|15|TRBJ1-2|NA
TGTGCCAGCAGTGGAACAGGGGTACTCCTCTATGGCTACACCTTC
CASSGTGVLLYGYTF
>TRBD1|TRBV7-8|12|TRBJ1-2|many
TGTGCCAGCAGCAAGGGGGCTATCGGCTACACCTTC
CASSKGAIGYTF
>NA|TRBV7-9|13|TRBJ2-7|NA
TGTGCCAGCAGCCCGAATCCAGCCTACGAGCAGTACTTC
CASSPNPAYEQYF
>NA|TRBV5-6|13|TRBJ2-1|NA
TGTGCCAGCAGCTGGACGGTGGGCCAAGAGCAGTTCTTC
CASSWTVGQEQFF
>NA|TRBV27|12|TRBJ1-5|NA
TGTGCCAGCGGCGAGGGCATTCAGCCCCAGCATTTT
CASGEGIQPQHF
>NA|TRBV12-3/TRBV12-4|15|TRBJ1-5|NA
TGTGCCAGCAGTTCCGTGGACAGTCCCAATCAGCCCCAGCATTTT
CASSSVDSPNQPQHF
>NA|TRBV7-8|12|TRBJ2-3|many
TGTGCCAGCGACCCGGGGGTGGATACGCAGTATTTT
CASDPGVDTQYF
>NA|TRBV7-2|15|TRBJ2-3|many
TGTGCCAGCAGCTTAGTGGGACCAGACACAGATACGCAGTATTTT
CASSLVGPDTDTQYF
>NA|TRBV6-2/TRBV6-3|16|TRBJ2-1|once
TGTGCCAGCAGTTACTCACGGCGGAGCCTCTACAATGAGCAGTTCTTC
CASSYSRRSLYNEQFF
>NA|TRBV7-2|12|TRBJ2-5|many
TGTGCCTGGAGCACCGACCAAGAGACCCAGTACTTC
CAWSTDQETQYF
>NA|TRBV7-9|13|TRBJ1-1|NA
TGTGCCAGCAGCTCCTACTTGAGAACTGAAGCTTTCTTT
CASSSYLRTEAFF
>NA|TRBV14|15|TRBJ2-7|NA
TGTGCCAGCAGCCGAATGATGACGGAAAGCTACGAGCAGTACTTC
CASSRMMTESYEQYF
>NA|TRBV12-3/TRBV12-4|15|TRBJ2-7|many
TGTGCCAGCAGTTTGTGGGCTCCGCCGGCCTACGAGCAGTACTTC
CASSLWAPPAYEQYF
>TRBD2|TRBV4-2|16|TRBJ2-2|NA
TGTGCCAGCAGCCCCGGTGCGGGGGGGCCCCCCGGGGAGCTGTTTTTT
CASSPGAGGPPGELFF
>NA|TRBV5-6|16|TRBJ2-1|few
TGTGCCAGCAGCTCGAGTTGGGGATTTACCTACAATGAGCAGTTCTTC
CASSSSWGFTYNEQFF
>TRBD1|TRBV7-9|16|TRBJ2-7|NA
TGTGCCAGCAGCCCCCCCGCCGGACAGGGAGAGTACGAGCAGTACTTC
CASSPPAGQGEYEQYF
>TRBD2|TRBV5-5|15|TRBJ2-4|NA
TGTGCCAGCAGCCCGGGACTAGCGGGCAAGAACATTCAGTACTTC
CASSPGLAGKNIQYF
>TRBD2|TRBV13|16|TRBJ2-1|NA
TGTGCCAGCAGCTCGGCCGGGACTAGCGGTCAATATGAGCAGTTCTTC
CASSSAGTSGQYEQFF
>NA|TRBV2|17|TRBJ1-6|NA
TGTGCCAGCATCCTCCGGGACCCCGCGTCCTATAATTCACCCCTCCACTTT
CASILRDPASYNSPLHF
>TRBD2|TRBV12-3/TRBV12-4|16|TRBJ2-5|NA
TGTGCCAGCAGCCCCATCGGGACTAGCCTCCAAGAGACCCAGTACTTC
CASSPIGTSLQETQYF
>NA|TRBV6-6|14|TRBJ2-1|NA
TGTGCCAGCAGTTATTCCGGCCCGGTCGGTGAGCAGTTCTTC
CASSYSGPVGEQFF
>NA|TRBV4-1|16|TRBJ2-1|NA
TGCGCCAGCAGCCTCCTCCGTGGGTATGGTAACAATGAGCAGTTCTTC
CASSLLRGYGNNEQFF
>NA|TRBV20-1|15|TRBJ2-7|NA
TGCAGTGCTAGACCCCTCTACTTGAGCTCCTACGAGCAGTACTTC
CSARPLYLSSYEQYF
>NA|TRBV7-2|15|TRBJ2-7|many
TGTGCCAGCAGCCCCCGGGACCGGGGGCCCTACGAGCAGTACTTC
CASSPRDRGPYEQYF
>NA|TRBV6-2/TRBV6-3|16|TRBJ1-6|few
TGTGCCAGCAGTCCCCTTGGACACGCCTGGGATTCACCCCTCCACTTT
CASSPLGHAWDSPLHF